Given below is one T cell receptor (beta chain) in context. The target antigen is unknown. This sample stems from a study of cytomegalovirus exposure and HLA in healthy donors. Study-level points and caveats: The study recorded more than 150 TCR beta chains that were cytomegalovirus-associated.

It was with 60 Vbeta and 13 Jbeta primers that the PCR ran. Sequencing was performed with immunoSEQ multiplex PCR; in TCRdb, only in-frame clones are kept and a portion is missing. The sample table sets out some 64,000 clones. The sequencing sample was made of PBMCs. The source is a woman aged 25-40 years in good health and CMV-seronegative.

The CDR3 sequence is CASSPVGVRTEAFF. As DNA, the CDR3 is TGTGCCAGCAGCCCCGTAGGGGTTCGCACTGAAGCTTTCTTT. V gene TRBV9 combines with J gene TRBJ1-1; possible D gene TRBD1, 5 bases. This CDR3 comprises 14 residues. Germline assignment: CDR1 SGDLS and CDR2 YYNGEE. V dropped 4 bases and J dropped 4 bases, with 14 bases sitting between them.